In this sample, the clone carrying this T cell receptor beta chain turned up many times. The CDR3 sequence is 17 residues long. In germline, CDR1 is SGHTS, CDR2 YDEGEE. V shed 1 base and J shed 3 bases, with 18 bases lying between them. Time point specified: newly diagnosed GD, antithyroid drugs for less than 3 months. TCR sequences were obtained from RNA taken from PBMCs. Building the TCR beta libraries relied on iRepertoire HTBI primers, and CDR3 regions underwent Arm-PCR. TCRdb processed the multiplex PCR reads anew with MiXCR; each CDR3 protein has one entry. The data contain under 400,000 distinct CDR3 sequences, over 15% of them singletons. The data were taken from a study of regulatory T cells in long-lasting Graves disease. This sample also belongs to another study, concerning T cells in Graves' hyperthyroidism and ophthalmopathy.

The sequence was collected from a man aged 35 to 55 with Graves disease. Sample: peripheral blood mononuclear cells (PBMCs), taken at new diagnosis, from a patient treated with antithyroid drugs. The rearrangement joins TRBV5-8 to TRBJ2-3; possible D gene TRBD2, 7 bases. CDR3 nucleotides: TGTGCCAGCAGCTTGTCCGTGGGGGGGGGCCAGACAGATACGCAGTATTTT. This translates into CASSLSVGGGQTDTQYF.